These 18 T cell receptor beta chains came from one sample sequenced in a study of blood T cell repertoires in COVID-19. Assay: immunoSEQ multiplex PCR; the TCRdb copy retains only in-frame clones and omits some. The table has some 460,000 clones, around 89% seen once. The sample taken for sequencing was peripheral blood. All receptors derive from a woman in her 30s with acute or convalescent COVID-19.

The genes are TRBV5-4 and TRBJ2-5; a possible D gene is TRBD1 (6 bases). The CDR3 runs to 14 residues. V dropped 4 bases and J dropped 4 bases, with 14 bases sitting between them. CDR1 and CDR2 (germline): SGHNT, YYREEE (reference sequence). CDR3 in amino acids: CASSGQDRAETQYF. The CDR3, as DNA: TGTGCCAGCAGCGGTCAGGACAGAGCAGAGACCCAGTACTTC.

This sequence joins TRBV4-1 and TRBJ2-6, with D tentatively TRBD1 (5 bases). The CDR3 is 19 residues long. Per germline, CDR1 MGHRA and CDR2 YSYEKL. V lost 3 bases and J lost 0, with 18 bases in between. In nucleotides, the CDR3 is TGCGCCAGCAGCCACTCATCGACAGATTTCCTCTCTGGGGCCAACGTCCTGACTTTC. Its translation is CASSHSSTDFLSGANVLTF.

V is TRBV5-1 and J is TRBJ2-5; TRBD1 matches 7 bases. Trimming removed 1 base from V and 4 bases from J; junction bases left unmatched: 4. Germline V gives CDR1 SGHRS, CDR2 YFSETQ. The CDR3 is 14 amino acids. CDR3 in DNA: TGCGCCAGCAGCTTGACAGGGGATTCAGAGACCCAGTACTTC. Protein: CASSLTGDSETQYF. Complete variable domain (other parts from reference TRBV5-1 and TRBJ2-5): KAGVTQTPRYLIKTRGQQVTLSCSPISGHRSVSWYQQTPGQGLQFLFEYFSETQRNKGNFPGRFSGRQFSNSRSEMNVSTLELGDSALYLCASSLTGDSETQYFGPGTRLLVL.

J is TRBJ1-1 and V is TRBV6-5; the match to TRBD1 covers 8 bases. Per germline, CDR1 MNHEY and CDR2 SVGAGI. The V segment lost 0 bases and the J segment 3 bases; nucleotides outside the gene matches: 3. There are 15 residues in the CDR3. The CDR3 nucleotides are TGTGCCAGCAGTTACTCCCGACAGGGGTACACTGAAGCTTTCTTT. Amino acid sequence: CASSYSRQGYTEAFF.

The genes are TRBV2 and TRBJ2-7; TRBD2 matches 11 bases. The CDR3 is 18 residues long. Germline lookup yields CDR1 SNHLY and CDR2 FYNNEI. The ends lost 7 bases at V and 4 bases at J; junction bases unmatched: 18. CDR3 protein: CASTGARVAGGYFYEQYF. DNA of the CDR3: TGTGCCAGCACCGGAGCCAGGGTAGCGGGGGGGTATTTTTACGAGCAGTACTTC.

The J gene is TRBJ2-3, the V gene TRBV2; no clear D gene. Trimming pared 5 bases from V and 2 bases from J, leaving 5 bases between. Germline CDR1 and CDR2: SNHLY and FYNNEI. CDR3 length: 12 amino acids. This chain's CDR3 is CASSSLTDTQYF. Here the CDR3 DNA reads TGTGCCAGCAGTTCTCTCACAGATACGCAGTATTTT.

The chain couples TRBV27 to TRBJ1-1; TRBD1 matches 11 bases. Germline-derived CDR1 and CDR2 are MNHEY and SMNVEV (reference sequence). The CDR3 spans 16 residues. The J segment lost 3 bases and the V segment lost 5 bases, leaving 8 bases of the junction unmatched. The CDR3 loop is CASSPWTGGADTEAFF. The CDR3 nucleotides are TGTGCCAGCAGTCCCTGGACAGGGGGCGCGGACACTGAAGCTTTCTTT.

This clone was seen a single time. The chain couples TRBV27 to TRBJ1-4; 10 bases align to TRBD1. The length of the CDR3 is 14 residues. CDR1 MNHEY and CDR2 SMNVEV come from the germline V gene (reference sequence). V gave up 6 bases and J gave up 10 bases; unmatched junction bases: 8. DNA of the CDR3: TGTGCCAGCAGCCCCGGACAGGGGGTGGGAAAACTGTTTTTT. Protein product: CASSPGQGVGKLFF.

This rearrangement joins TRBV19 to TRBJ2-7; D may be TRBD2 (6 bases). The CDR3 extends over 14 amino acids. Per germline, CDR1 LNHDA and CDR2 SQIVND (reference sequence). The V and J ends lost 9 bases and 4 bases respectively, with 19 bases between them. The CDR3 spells CASTPGTGTYEQYF. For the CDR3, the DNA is TGTGCCAGCACGCCCGGGACGGGGACTTACGAGCAGTACTTC.

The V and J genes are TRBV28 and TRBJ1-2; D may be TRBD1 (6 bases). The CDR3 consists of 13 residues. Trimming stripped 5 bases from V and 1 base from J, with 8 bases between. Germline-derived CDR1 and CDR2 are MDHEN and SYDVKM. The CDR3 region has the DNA TGTGCCAGCAGTCAGGGGAATAACTATGGCTACACCTTC. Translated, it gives CASSQGNNYGYTF.

The CDR3 spells CASENRGETEAFF. Written as DNA, the CDR3 is TGTGCCAGCGAGAACAGGGGTGAAACTGAAGCTTTCTTT. The chain employs TRBV19 and TRBJ1-1; 7 bases line up with TRBD1. V shed 9 bases and J 5 bases; nucleotides not matched to a gene: 9. Germline V gene sequence: CDR1 LNHDA, CDR2 SQIVND (reference sequence). There are 13 residues in the CDR3.

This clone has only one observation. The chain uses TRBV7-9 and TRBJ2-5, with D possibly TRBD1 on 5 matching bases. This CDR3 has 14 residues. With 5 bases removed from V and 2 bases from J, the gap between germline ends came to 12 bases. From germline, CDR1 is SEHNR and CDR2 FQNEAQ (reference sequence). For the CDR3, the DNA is TGTGCCAGCAGCACCCGGACACCGCAAGAGACCCAGTACTTC. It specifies CASSTRTPQETQYF.

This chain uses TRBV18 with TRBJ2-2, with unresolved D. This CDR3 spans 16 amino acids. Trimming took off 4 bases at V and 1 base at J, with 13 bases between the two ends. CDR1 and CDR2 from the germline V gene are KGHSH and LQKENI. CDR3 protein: CASSLSSAQNTGELFF. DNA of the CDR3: TGTGCCAGCTCACTATCTAGTGCCCAGAACACCGGGGAGCTGTTTTTT.

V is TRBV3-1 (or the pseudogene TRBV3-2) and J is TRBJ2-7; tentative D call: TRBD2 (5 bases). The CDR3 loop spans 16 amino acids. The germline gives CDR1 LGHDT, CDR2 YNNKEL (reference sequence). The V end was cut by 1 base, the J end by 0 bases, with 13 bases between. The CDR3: CASSQVIRGSSYEQYF. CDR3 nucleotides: TGTGCCAGCAGCCAAGTTATTCGTGGGAGCTCCTACGAGCAGTACTTC.

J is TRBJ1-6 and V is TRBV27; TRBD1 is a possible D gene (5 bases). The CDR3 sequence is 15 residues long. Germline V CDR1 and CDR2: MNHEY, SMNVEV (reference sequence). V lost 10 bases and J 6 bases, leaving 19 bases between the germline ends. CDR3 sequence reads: CATKPQGLVNSPLHF. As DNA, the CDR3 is TGTGCCACCAAACCCCAGGGACTGGTTAATTCACCCCTCCACTTT.

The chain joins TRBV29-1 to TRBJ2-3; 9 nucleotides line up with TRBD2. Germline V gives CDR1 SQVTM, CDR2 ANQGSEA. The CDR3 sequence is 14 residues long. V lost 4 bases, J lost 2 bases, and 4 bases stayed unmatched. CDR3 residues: CSVGLAGYTDTQYF. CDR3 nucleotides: TGCAGCGTTGGGCTAGCGGGGTACACAGATACGCAGTATTTT.

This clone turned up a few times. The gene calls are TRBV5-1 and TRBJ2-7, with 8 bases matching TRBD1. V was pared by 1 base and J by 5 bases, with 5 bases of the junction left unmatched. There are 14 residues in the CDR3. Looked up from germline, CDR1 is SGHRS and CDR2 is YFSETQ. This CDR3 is CASSLSGQGDEQYF. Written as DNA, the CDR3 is TGCGCCAGCAGCTTGAGCGGACAGGGCGACGAGCAGTACTTC. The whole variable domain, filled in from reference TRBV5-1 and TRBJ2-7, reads KAGVTQTPRYLIKTRGQQVTLSCSPISGHRSVSWYQQTPGQGLQFLFEYFSETQRNKGNFPGRFSGRQFSNSRSEMNVSTLELGDSALYLCASSLSGQGDEQYFGPGTRLTVT.

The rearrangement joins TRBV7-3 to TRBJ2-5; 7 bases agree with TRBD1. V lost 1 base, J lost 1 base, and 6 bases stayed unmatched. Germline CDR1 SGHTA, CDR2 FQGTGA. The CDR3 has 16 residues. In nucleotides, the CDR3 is TGTGCCAGCAGCTTAATGGGCGCAGGGGGCCAAGAGACCCAGTACTTC. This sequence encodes CASSLMGAGGQETQYF. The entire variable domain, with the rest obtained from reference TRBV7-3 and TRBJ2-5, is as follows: GAGVSQTPSNKVTEKGKYVELRCDPISGHTALYWYRQSLGQGPEFLIYFQGTGAADDSGLPNDRFFAVRPEGSVSTLKIQRTERGDSAVYLCASSLMGAGGQETQYFGPGTRLLVL.